This record looks at one TCR beta chain sequence and its context. The RNA, 0.5 to 1 ug, was put through reverse transcription using random hexamers. In TCRdb, the immunoSEQ multiplex PCR reads were re-called with MiXCR into one record per CDR3 protein. The data hold over 100,000 distinct CDR3 sequences, with 96% observed a single time. The entry originates in a study of CD8 T cells in Susac syndrome. CDR3 length: 12 amino acids. Germline V gene sequence: CDR1 DFQATT, CDR2 SNEGSKA (reference sequence). Trimming cost V 3 bases and J 1 base, with 6 bases left between them. J is TRBJ1-1 and V is TRBV20-1; weak D call: TRBD1 (6 bases). The sequence came from a human donor in good health. The sequenced sample consisted of CD4+ T cells from PBMCs. Here the CDR3 DNA reads TGCAGTGCTAGCAGGGGGAACACTGAAGCTTTCTTT. Its translation: CSASRGNTEAFF.